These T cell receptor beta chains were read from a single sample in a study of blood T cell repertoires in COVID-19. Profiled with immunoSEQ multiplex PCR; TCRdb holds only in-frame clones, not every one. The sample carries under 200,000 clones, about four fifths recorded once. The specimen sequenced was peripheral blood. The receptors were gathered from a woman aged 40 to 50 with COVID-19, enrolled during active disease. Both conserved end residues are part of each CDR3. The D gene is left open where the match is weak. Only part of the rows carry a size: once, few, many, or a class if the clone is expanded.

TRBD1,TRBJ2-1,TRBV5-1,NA,CASSFSTGDSSYNEQFF,TGCGCCAGCAGCTTCTCGACAGGGGATAGCTCCTACAATGAGCAGTTCTTC
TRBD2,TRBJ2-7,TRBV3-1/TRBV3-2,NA,CASSLQTSGGAGEQYF,TGTGCCAGCAGCCTTCAGACTAGCGGGGGGGCGGGCGAGCAGTACTTC
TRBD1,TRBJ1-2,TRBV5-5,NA,CASTLEGQGFGYTF,TGTGCCAGCACCCTGGAGGGACAGGGGTTTGGGTATACCTTC
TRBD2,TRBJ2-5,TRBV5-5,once,CASSLGGTSSETQYF,TGTGCCAGCAGCTTGGGGGGGACTAGCTCGGAGACCCAGTACTTC
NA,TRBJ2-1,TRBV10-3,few,CAISERDLAFNEQFF,TGTGCCATCAGCGAGAGAGATCTAGCATTCAATGAGCAGTTCTTC
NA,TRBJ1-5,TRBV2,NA,CASSVAAGSNQPQHF,TGTGCCAGCAGTGTGGCGGCCGGGAGCAATCAGCCCCAGCATTTT
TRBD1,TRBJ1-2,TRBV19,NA,CASSGTGTAYGYTF,TGTGCCAGTAGCGGAACCGGGACAGCCTATGGCTACACCTTC
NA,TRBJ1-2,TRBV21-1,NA,CASSKERRGGGYTF,TGTGCCAGCAGCAAAGAGAGGAGGGGCGGTGGCTACACCTTC
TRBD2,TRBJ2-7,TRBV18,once,CASSPGTSTLREQYF,TGTGCCAGCTCACCCGGGACTAGCACGCTCCGCGAGCAGTACTTC
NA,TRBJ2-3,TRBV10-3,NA,CAISESGRTDGSTQYF,TGTGCCATCAGTGAGTCAGGGAGGACGGACGGTAGTACGCAGTATTTT
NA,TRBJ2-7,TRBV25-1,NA,CASTPGAPTYEQYF,TGTGCCAGCACACCAGGGGCGCCTACCTACGAGCAGTACTTC
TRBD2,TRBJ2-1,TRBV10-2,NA,CASSEGREGLSRNEQFF,TGCGCCAGCAGTGAGGGCCGGGAGGGCCTTTCACGCAATGAGCAGTTCTTC
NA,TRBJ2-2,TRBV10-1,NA,CASRPGVGELFF,TGCGCCAGCAGGCCGGGGGTCGGGGAGCTGTTTTTT
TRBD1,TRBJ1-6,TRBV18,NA,CASSPGQGSPLHF,TGTGCCAGCTCACCGGGACAGGGTTCACCCCTCCACTTT
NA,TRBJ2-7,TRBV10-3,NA,CAISGAGTSRDPYEQYF,TGTGCCATCAGTGGAGCCGGGACTTCGCGGGATCCCTACGAGCAGTACTTC
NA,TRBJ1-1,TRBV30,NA,CAWSVGVGNTEAFF,TGTGCCTGGAGTGTAGGGGTAGGGAACACTGAAGCTTTCTTT
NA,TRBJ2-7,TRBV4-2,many,CASSQESDGYYEQYF,TGTGCCAGCAGCCAGGAGAGCGACGGATACTACGAGCAGTACTTC
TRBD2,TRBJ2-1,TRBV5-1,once,CASSLVASGSRNEQFF,TGCGCCAGCAGCTTGGTAGCTAGCGGGAGCCGCAATGAGCAGTTCTTC
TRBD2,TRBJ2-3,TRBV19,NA,CASQTAGSRTDTQYF,TGTGCCAGTCAAACAGCGGGGTCACGCACAGATACGCAGTATTTT
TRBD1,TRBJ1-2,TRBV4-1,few,CASSQGQGADYGYTF,TGCGCCAGCAGCCAAGGACAGGGGGCAGACTATGGCTACACCTTC
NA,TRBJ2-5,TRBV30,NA,CAWTGRFGETQYF,TGTGCCTGGACAGGGAGGTTTGGGGAGACCCAGTACTTC
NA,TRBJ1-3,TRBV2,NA,CASSEFVTRRSSGNTIYF,TGTGCCAGCAGTGAATTTGTCACTCGGCGGAGCTCTGGAAACACCATATATTTT
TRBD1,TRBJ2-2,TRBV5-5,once,CASSGQGDTGELFF,TGTGCCAGCTCAGGGCAGGGGGACACCGGGGAGCTGTTTTTT
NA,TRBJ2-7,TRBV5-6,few,CASSREQPYEQYF,TGTGCCAGCAGCCGAGAGCAACCCTACGAGCAGTACTTC
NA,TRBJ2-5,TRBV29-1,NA,CSVVGGGETQYF,TGCAGCGTCGTGGGGGGAGGAGAGACCCAGTACTTC
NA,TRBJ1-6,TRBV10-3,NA,CAISKLNSPLHF,TGTGCCATCAGTAAATTAAATTCACCCCTCCACTTT